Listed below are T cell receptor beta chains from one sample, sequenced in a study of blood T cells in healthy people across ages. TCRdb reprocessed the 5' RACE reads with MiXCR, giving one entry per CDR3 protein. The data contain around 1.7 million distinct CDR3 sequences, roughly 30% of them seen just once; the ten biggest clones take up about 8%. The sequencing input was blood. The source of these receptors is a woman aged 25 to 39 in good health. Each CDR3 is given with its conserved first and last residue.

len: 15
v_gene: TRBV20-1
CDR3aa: CSARDLRDRGFTKFF

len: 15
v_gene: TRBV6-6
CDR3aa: CASKLWGTSGNEQFF

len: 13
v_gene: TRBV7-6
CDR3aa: CASSLTVAYEQYF

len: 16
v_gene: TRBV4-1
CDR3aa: CASSQDPTAYNEKLFF

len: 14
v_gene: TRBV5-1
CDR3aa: CASSWAGFNTEAFF

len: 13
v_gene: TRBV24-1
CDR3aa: CATSDSRGQPQHF

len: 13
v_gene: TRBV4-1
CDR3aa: CASSQGVREPQHF

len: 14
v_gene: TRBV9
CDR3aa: CASSGGVQTYEQYF

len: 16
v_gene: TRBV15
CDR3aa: CATSRVREASDQPQHF

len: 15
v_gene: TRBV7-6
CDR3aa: CASSLAGTSIHEQFF

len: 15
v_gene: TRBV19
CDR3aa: CASSMTSGISYEQYF

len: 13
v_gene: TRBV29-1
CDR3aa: CSVLTGGICEQYF

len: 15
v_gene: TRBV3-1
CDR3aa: CASSQVLDRTYGYTF

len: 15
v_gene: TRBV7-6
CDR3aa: CASSPMAGGPYEQFF

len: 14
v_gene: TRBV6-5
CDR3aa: CATGREHHPDTQYF

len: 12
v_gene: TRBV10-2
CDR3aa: CASSGQGGELFF

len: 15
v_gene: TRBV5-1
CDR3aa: CASRLGQGDGNTIYF

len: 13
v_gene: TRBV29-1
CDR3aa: CSVVEQGNTEAFF

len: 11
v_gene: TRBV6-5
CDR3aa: CAGRDYYGYTF

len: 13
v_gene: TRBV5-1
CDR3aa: CASTDSSHETQYF

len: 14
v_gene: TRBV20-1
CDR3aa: CSALGAGGGDTQYF

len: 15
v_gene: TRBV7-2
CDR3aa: CASSFQRLAKNIQYF